These 17 T cell receptor beta chains came from one sample sequenced in a study of monozygotic twins with inflammatory bowel disease. Each CDR3 protein gets one entry in TCRdb, which reprocessed the 5' RACE reads and gives no DNA. The table for this sample gives about 210,000 distinct CDR3 sequences. Sequencing was performed on blood. These receptors all stem from a human donor with ulcerative colitis or Crohn's disease, or a healthy co-twin of an affected twin (not recorded which).

The chain is built from TRBV19 and TRBJ2-7; no DNA is available, so the TRBD1 call from TCRdb remains unchecked. The CDR3 consists of 13 residues. Looked up from germline, CDR1 is LNHDA and CDR2 is SQIVND (reference sequence). This CDR3 reads CASSIWAEYEQYF.

This chain joins TRBV5-1 and TRBJ2-7; the TCRdb call, TRBD1, lacks DNA for checking. This CDR3 spans 15 amino acids. CDR1 SGHRS and CDR2 YFSETQ come from the germline V gene. The CDR3 here is CASSLEPQSSYEQYF.

The V call is TRBV5-1, the J call TRBJ2-1; TCRdb's D call, TRBD2, is unchecked because there is no DNA. The CDR3 covers 15 residues. Germline V gene data show CDR1 as SGHRS and CDR2 as YFSETQ. The CDR3 region is CASRYLAGEGDEQFF. Variable domain in full (rest from reference TRBV5-1 and TRBJ2-1): KAGVTQTPRYLIKTRGQQVTLSCSPISGHRSVSWYQQTPGQGLQFLFEYFSETQRNKGNFPGRFSGRQFSNSRSEMNVSTLELGDSALYLCASRYLAGEGDEQFFGPGTRLTVL.

The chain carries TRBV5-1 and TRBJ2-7. This CDR3 is 14 amino acids long. Germline V gene sequence: CDR1 SGHRS, CDR2 YFSETQ. The CDR3 here is CASSLTSNENEQYF.

This chain connects TRBV6-6 to TRBJ1-4. Germline values: CDR1 MNHNY, CDR2 SVGAGI (reference sequence). The CDR3 consists of 12 residues. The CDR3 protein is CASSYSDEKLFF.

The chain carries TRBV11-2 and TRBJ2-5; as DNA is missing, the TRBD1 call by TCRdb cannot be tested. The CDR3 covers 15 residues. CDR1 SGHAT and CDR2 FQNNGV come from the germline V gene. CDR3 in amino acids: CASSIPGPRQETQYF.

The chain employs TRBV18 and TRBJ2-2. This CDR3 is 15 amino acids long. Looked up from germline, CDR1 is KGHSH and CDR2 is LQKENI. The CDR3 loop is CASSPTGHLTGELFF.

The gene calls are TRBV5-1 and TRBJ1-4; lacking DNA, the TRBD1 call made by TCRdb goes unchecked. Germline V lookup: CDR1 SGHRS, CDR2 YFSETQ. This CDR3 is 15 amino acids long. The CDR3 here is CASSLGDRDYEKLFF. Together with reference TRBV5-1 and TRBJ1-4, the CDR3 gives the full variable domain: KAGVTQTPRYLIKTRGQQVTLSCSPISGHRSVSWYQQTPGQGLQFLFEYFSETQRNKGNFPGRFSGRQFSNSRSEMNVSTLELGDSALYLCASSLGDRDYEKLFFGSGTQLSVL.

The chain couples TRBV12-3 or TRBV12-4 to TRBJ1-5. The CDR3 spans 15 residues. The CDR3 is CASTEGGAQNQPQHF.

The chain links TRBV29-1 to TRBJ1-3; TCRdb returns TRBD1, unconfirmable since there is no DNA. CDR1 and CDR2 (germline): SQVTM, ANQGSEA. This CDR3 has 13 amino acids. CDR3: CSARTGSGNTIYF.

The V call is TRBV20-1, the J call TRBJ2-4; TCRdb names TRBD1, which stays unverified in the absence of DNA. This CDR3 comprises 15 residues. Germline CDR1 is DFQATT and CDR2 is SNEGSKA (reference sequence). CDR3 protein: CSARDGGLAKNIQYF.

The rearrangement links TRBV20-1 to TRBJ1-1. The CDR3 loop spans 14 amino acids. Germline loops: CDR1 DFQATT, CDR2 SNEGSKA (reference sequence). CDR3 loop: CSAFEGTRNTEAFF.

The chain uses TRBV20-1 and TRBJ1-4; TCRdb's assignment of TRBD1 cannot be checked, as there is no DNA. CDR1 and CDR2 (germline): DFQATT, SNEGSKA (reference sequence). The CDR3 has 14 amino acids. CDR3 amino acids: CSARPPRVSEKLFF.

V gene TRBV28 combines with J gene TRBJ2-7; absent DNA, TCRdb's TRBD2 call cannot be checked. This CDR3 comprises 15 residues. CDR1 is MDHEN and CDR2 is SYDVKM in the germline V gene. The CDR3: CASSAGGLAVGEQYF. The full variable domain, in which reference TRBV28 and TRBJ2-7 provide the parts outside the CDR3, is DVKVTQSSRYLVKRTGEKVFLECVQDMDHENMFWYRQDPGLGLRLIYFSYDVKMKEKGDIPEGYSVSREKKERFSLILESASTNQTSMYLCASSAGGLAVGEQYFGPGTRLTVT.

The chain employs TRBV9 and TRBJ2-5. CDR3 size: 16 residues. The germline gives CDR1 SGDLS, CDR2 YYNGEE. CDR3 loop: CASSVAPGLAQETQYF.

The chain is built from TRBV6-1 and TRBJ2-7. The CDR3 totals 12 residues. Germline V CDR1 and CDR2: MNHNS, SASEGT. CDR3 loop: CASSVSGYEQYF.

CDR3 residues: CASSEGWARNEQFF. The V and J genes are TRBV6-1 and TRBJ2-1; absent DNA, TCRdb's TRBD2 call cannot be checked. The CDR3 totals 14 residues. Germline loops: CDR1 MNHNS, CDR2 SASEGT.